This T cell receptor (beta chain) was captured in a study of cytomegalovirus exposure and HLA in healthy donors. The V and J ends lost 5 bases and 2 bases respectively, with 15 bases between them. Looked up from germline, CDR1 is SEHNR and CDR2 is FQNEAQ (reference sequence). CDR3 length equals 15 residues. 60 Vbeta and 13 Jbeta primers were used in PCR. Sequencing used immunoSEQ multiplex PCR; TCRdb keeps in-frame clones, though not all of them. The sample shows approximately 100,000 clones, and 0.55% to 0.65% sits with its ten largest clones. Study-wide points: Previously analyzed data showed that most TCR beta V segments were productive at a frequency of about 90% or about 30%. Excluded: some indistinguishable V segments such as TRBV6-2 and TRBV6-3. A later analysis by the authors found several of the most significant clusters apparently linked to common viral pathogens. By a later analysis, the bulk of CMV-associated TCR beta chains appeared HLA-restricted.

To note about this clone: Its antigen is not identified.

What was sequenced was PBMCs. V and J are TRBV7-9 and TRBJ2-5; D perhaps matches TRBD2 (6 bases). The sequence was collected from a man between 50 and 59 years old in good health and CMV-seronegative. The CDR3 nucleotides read TGTGCCAGCAGCCGCCCCACGGCGGGGCAAGAGACCCAGTACTTC. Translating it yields CASSRPTAGQETQYF.